This T cell receptor (beta chain) emerged from a study of neurological immune-mediated disorders. 2 million unsorted PBMCs were stored in RNAlater at -80 °C before RNA extraction. This clonotype came up many times. CDR3 length equals 14 residues. The V and J ends lost 3 bases and 10 bases respectively, with 13 bases between them. From the 5' RACE reads, TCRdb called clonotypes with MiXCR, one entry per CDR3 protein. The sample contains around 67,000 distinct CDR3 sequences, 4% to 6% of which appear only once. This sequence originates from a young man with multiple sclerosis. The rearrangement uses TRBV12-3 or TRBV12-4 and TRBJ1-6; weak D call: TRBD1 (5 bases). The sample was PBMCs. The CDR3 sequence is CASSFGAPGSPLHF. CDR3 bases: TGTGCCAGCAGTTTTGGGGCGCCGGGATCACCCCTCCACTTT.